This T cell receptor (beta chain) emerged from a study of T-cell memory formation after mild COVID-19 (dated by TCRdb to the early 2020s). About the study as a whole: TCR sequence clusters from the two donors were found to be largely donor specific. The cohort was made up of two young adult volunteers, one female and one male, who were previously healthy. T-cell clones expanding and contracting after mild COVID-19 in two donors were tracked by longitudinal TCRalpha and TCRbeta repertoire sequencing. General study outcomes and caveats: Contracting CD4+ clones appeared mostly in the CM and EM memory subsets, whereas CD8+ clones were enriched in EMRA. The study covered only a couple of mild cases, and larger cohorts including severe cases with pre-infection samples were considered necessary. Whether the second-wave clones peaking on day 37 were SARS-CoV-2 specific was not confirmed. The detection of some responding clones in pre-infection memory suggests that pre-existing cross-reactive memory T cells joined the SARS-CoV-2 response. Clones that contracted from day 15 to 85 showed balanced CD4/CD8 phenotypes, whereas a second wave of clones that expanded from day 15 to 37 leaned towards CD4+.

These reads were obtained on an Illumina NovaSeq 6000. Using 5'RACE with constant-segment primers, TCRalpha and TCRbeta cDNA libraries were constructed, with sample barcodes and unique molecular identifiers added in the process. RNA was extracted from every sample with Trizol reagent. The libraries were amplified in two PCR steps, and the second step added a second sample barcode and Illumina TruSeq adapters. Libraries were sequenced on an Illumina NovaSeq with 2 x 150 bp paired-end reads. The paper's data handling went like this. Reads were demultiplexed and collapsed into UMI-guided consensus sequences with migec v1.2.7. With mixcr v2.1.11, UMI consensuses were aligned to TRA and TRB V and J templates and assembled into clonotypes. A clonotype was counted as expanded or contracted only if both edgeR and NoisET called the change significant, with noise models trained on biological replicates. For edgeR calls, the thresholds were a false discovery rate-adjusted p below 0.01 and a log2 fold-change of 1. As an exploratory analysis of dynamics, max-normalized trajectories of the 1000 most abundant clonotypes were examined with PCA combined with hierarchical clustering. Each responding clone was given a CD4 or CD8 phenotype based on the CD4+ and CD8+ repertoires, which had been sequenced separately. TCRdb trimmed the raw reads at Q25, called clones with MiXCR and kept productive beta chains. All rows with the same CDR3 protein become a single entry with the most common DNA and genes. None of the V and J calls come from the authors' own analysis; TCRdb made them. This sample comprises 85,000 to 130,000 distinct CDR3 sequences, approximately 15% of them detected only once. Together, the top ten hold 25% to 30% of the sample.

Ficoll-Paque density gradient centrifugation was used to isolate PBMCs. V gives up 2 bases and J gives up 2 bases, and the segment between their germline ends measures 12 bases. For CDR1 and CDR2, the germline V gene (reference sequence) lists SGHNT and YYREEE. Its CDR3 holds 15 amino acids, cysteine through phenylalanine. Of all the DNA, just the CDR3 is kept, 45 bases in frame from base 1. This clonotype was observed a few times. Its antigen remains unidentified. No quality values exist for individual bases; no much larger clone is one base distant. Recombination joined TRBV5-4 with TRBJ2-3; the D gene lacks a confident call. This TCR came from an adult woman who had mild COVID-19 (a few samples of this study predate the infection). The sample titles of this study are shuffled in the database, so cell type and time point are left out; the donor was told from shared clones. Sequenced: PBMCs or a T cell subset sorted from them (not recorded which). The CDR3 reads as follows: CASSLLGENTDTQYF. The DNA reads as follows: TGTGCCAGCAGCTTACTCGGAGAGAACACAGATACGCAGTATTTT.